These T cell receptor beta chains were read from a single sample in a study of blood T cell repertoires in COVID-19. Method: immunoSEQ multiplex PCR; TCRdb's copy keeps in-frame clones and lacks some. Counted here are about 440,000 clones, roughly nine tenths occurring once; the ten biggest clones make up just under 2%. Sequencing was performed on PBMCs or T cells enriched from blood (not recorded which). Source of these receptors: a woman aged 18-29 years with acute COVID-19. CDR3s include the opening cysteine and the closing phenylalanine or tryptophan. The D gene is left open where the match is weak. A row's size may be missing; if present it is once, few, many or a size class.

j_call clone_size d_call v_call cdr3_nt cdr3_aa
TRBJ2-3 NA TRBD1 TRBV29-1 TGCAGCGGAAAAAAGTCGACAGGGTCGGGAGATACGCAGTATTTT CSGKKSTGSGDTQYF
TRBJ2-7 many TRBD1 TRBV4-2 TGTGCCAGCAGCCAAGTTGGGGACAGCTCCTACGAGCAGTACTTC CASSQVGDSSYEQYF
TRBJ1-3 NA NA TRBV7-9 TGTGCCAGCAGTTTAGGGGGGGAAACTGGAAACACCATATATTTT CASSLGGETGNTIYF
TRBJ2-7 NA NA TRBV27 TGTGCCAGCTGGGACACCCTCTCCTACGAGCAGTACTTC CASWDTLSYEQYF
TRBJ2-3 NA TRBD2 TRBV7-7 TGTGCTAGCAGCTCCGGGACTAGCGGCACAGATACGCAGTATTTT CASSSGTSGTDTQYF
TRBJ2-7 many TRBD1 TRBV7-6 TGTGCCAGCAGCCCAGGGGCAGGGGGCAGCTCCTACGAGCAGTACTTC CASSPGAGGSSYEQYF
TRBJ1-6 NA TRBD1 TRBV28 TGTGCCAGCAGACAGGGGCGGAATTCACCCCTCCACTTT CASRQGRNSPLHF
TRBJ1-2 NA TRBD1 TRBV5-4 TGTGCCAGCAGCCCGTCGGACAGGCGCTATGGCTACACCTTC CASSPSDRRYGYTF
TRBJ2-2 NA NA TRBV6-4 TGTGCCAGCAGTGACTCGCCACACAGGGTCCCGAACACCGGGGAGCTGTTTTTT CASSDSPHRVPNTGELFF
TRBJ1-4 NA NA TRBV6-6 TGTGCCAGCAGTCCACCGGGGGGCGAGAAAAGGGTGTTTTTT CASSPPGGEKRVFF
TRBJ2-3 NA TRBD2 TRBV20-1 TGCAGTGCTAGTGCCTCTAGCGGGGGAGAAGATACGCAGTATTTT CSASASSGGEDTQYF
TRBJ2-7 NA NA TRBV6-5 TGTGCCAGCAGAGCGGGACAGGAAAGAACCTACGAGCAGTACTTC CASRAGQERTYEQYF
TRBJ1-1 many TRBD1 TRBV6-5 TGTGCCAGCAGCACACAGGGGTCCCTGTTTACTGAAGCTTTCTTT CASSTQGSLFTEAFF
TRBJ1-3 NA TRBD1 TRBV2 TGTGCCAGGGGCCAGGGGGAAAACACCATATATTTT CARGQGENTIYF
TRBJ1-6 NA NA TRBV4-3 TGCGCCAGCAGCCAAGAAGACAGAAATTCACCCCTCCACTTT CASSQEDRNSPLHF
TRBJ1-1 few NA TRBV6-5 TGTGCCAGCAGTCCCAGGGTGGGGTACACTGAAGCTTTCTTT CASSPRVGYTEAFF
TRBJ1-4 NA TRBD1 TRBV6-1 TGTGCCAGCAGTGGGGGGACAGATAATGAAAAACTGTTTTTT CASSGGTDNEKLFF
TRBJ1-2 NA TRBD1 TRBV30 TGTGCCTGGAGGACAGGGGCCCACCACACCTTC CAWRTGAHHTF
TRBJ1-1 NA NA TRBV19 TGTGCCAGTAGTGACTTGGACAGAATGAACACTGAAGCTTTCTTT CASSDLDRMNTEAFF
TRBJ2-7 NA TRBD1 TRBV7-9 TGTGCCAGCAGCTCGGCACGTTCAGGGGGCGCGTACGAGCAGTACTTC CASSSARSGGAYEQYF
TRBJ1-6 NA TRBD1 TRBV6-5 TGTGCCAGCAGTCCCTGGGACAGGGGTGATTCACCCCTCCACTTT CASSPWDRGDSPLHF
TRBJ1-1 once NA TRBV19 TGTGCCAGTAGTATTATCGGTGAAGCTTTCTTT CASSIIGEAFF
TRBJ1-2 NA NA TRBV7-9 TGTGCCAGCAGCTTAGAGGGGTATGGCTACACCTTC CASSLEGYGYTF
TRBJ1-6 NA TRBD1 TRBV5-1 TGCGCCAGCAGGACAGGGGGCGTCGATAATTCACCCCTCCACTTT CASRTGGVDNSPLHF
TRBJ1-1 once NA TRBV18 TGTGCCAGCTCCAACCAGGGGTCCGACACTGAAGCTTTCTTT CASSNQGSDTEAFF
TRBJ1-2 NA NA TRBV4-3 TGCGCCAGCAGCCAAGGCCAGGGGCGAGAGGGCTACACCTTC CASSQGQGREGYTF
TRBJ1-2 NA TRBD1 TRBV10-3 TGTGCCATCAGTGAAGGGGCAGGGGGTGGCGATGGCTACACCTTC CAISEGAGGGDGYTF
TRBJ2-3 NA TRBD2 TRBV6-2/TRBV6-3 TGTGCCAGCAGCTCCGGACTAGCGGGGACAGATACGCAGTATTTT CASSSGLAGTDTQYF
TRBJ2-3 NA NA TRBV24-1 TGTGCCACCAGTGATTTGCGGTCGGGGGTGAGCACAGATACGCAGTATTTT CATSDLRSGVSTDTQYF
TRBJ2-7 once NA TRBV7-9 TGTGCCAGCAGCTTAAGGGACACCTACGAGCAGTACTTC CASSLRDTYEQYF
TRBJ1-5 NA NA TRBV4-1 TGCGCCAGCAGCCAAGCGGGTCAGCAGCCCCAGCATTTT CASSQAGQQPQHF
TRBJ1-3 NA NA TRBV27 TGTGCCAGCAGTTTATCTGGGAGCTCTGGAAACACCATATATTTT CASSLSGSSGNTIYF
TRBJ1-1 few NA TRBV19 TGTGCCAGTACCCCCTCCCTCGGCGGTCTCGCTGAAGCTTTCTTT CASTPSLGGLAEAFF
TRBJ1-2 NA NA TRBV7-8 TGTGCCAGCAGCTTCGGGGGTGGGGGCTATGGCTACACCTTC CASSFGGGGYGYTF
TRBJ2-7 NA TRBD2 TRBV10-2 TGCGCCAGCAGTAGGACTAGGGCCTACGAGCAGTACTTC CASSRTRAYEQYF
TRBJ2-7 NA NA TRBV3-1/TRBV3-2 TGTGCCAGCAGCGCCCACGGTGGCGGGGCTACCTACGAGCAGTACTTC CASSAHGGGATYEQYF
TRBJ1-2 NA NA TRBV25-1 TGTGCCAGCAGTGATAGCCTCGCGGGCTACACCTTC CASSDSLAGYTF
TRBJ2-1 NA TRBD2 TRBV5-6 TGTGCCAGTAGGACTAGGGATCTCTACAATGAGCAGTTCTTC CASRTRDLYNEQFF
TRBJ2-1 once NA TRBV4-3 TGCGCCAGCAGCCGGGACACCTCCTACAATGAGCAGTTCTTC CASSRDTSYNEQFF
TRBJ2-7 NA TRBD1 TRBV19 TGTGCCAGTAGGGGACAGCCTACCTACGAGCAGTACTTC CASRGQPTYEQYF
TRBJ1-2 NA TRBD1 TRBV29-1 TGCAGCGTTGCAGACAGGGATAACAACTATGGCTACACCTTC CSVADRDNNYGYTF
TRBJ2-7 NA NA TRBV2 TGTGCCAGCAATACTCGCTACGAGCAGTACTTC CASNTRYEQYF
TRBJ2-7 NA TRBD1 TRBV18 TGTGCCAGCTCACCCGGGACAGGGGACCACGAGCAGTACTTC CASSPGTGDHEQYF
TRBJ2-7 NA NA TRBV18 TGTGCCAGCTCACCGGGACTTACCACCATTAACCTCCTCGAGCAGTACTTC CASSPGLTTINLLEQYF
TRBJ2-3 NA NA TRBV29-1 TGCAGCGTTTCTGGCGGTTCTAGCACAGATACGCAGTATTTT CSVSGGSSTDTQYF
TRBJ2-1 NA NA TRBV19 TGTGCCAGTAGTATGGCGAGGAATGAGCAGTTCTTC CASSMARNEQFF
TRBJ2-7 NA NA TRBV5-1 TGCGCCAGCAGCTTGAGCGGCAGCTTTATGTCCTCTTCCTACGAGCAGTACTTC CASSLSGSFMSSSYEQYF
TRBJ2-7 NA TRBD1 TRBV27 TGTGCCAGCAGTTCCACCGGACAGGGTGAGCAGTACTTC CASSSTGQGEQYF
TRBJ1-4 NA NA TRBV29-1 TGCAGCGTTGGCAGGCCAAATGAAAAACTGTTTTTT CSVGRPNEKLFF
TRBJ2-5 NA NA TRBV10-3 TGTGCCATCAGTGAACCATCCAGGGAGACCCAGTACTTC CAISEPSRETQYF
TRBJ1-1 NA NA TRBV19 TGTGCCAGTAGTATAGGCAGATTGAACACTGAAGCTTTCTTT CASSIGRLNTEAFF
TRBJ2-7 NA TRBD2 TRBV14 TGTGCCAGCAGCCCTAGCGGGTACTACGAGCAGTACTTC CASSPSGYYEQYF
TRBJ1-2 NA NA TRBV11-2 TGTGCCAGCAGCCCGGGGGACGGCTACTATGGCTACACCTTC CASSPGDGYYGYTF
TRBJ2-5 few NA TRBV24-1 TGTGCCACCAGTGATTTAGACGGGGAGACCCAGTACTTC CATSDLDGETQYF
TRBJ2-1 once NA TRBV27 TGTGCCAGCAGTCCCACCAGGACTATTCTCGCCTACAATGAGCAGTTCTTC CASSPTRTILAYNEQFF
TRBJ2-1 NA TRBD1 TRBV7-8 TGTGCCAGCAGCTTCCCCGGGACAGGAGGCTACAATGAGCAGTTCTTC CASSFPGTGGYNEQFF
TRBJ2-3 NA TRBD2 TRBV6-2/TRBV6-3 TGTGCCAGCAGTACCCCCTCCGGTTGGCGGGAGTCGGGTGATACGCAGTATTTT CASSTPSGWRESGDTQYF
TRBJ2-3 NA TRBD2 TRBV9 TGTGCCAGCAGCGGGACTAGCGGGAGGGCCGGGGATACGCAGTATTTT CASSGTSGRAGDTQYF
TRBJ2-1 NA TRBD1 TRBV7-2 TGTGCCAGCAGCGAATATGGACAGGACTACAATGAGCAGTTCTTC CASSEYGQDYNEQFF